This T cell receptor beta chain was documented in a study of T cells in Graves' hyperthyroidism and ophthalmopathy. What was amplified from RNA transcripts were TCR beta CDR3 regions. Using the HTBI primer set, a first-round RT-PCR was run on the TCR CDR3. Each CDR3 protein is one row after TCRdb ran MiXCR on the multiplex PCR reads. Seen here are around 300,000 distinct CDR3 sequences, more than 11% observed once, and the top ten hold just under 25%. Broader study findings: For ophthalmopathy, model prediction preceded onset by a median approximately 6 months.

CDR1 SQVTM and CDR2 ANQGSEA come from the germline V gene. CDR3 size: 13 residues. Germline trimming cut 5 bases from V and 3 bases from J; bases unmatched to any gene: 7. With regard to this clonotype: Its antigen is not known.

The sequence came from a woman aged 25 to 39 with Graves' hyperthyroidism. Sample: blood. This sequence joins TRBV29-1 and TRBJ2-7; 7 bases align to TRBD2. This CDR3 is CSVSSGKNYEQYF. CDR3 nucleotide sequence: TGCAGCGTTTCCAGCGGGAAGAACTACGAGCAGTACTTC.